The clone carrying this T cell receptor (beta chain) was picked up many times. Its antigen is unknown. TCRdb passed the 5' RACE reads through MiXCR, listing each CDR3 protein once. The profile shows tens of thousands of distinct CDR3 sequences, just over 6.5% of them singletons. This entry is derived from a study of T cells after yellow fever vaccination. Overall study results and limits: Booster sampling recovered most clones from primary vaccination (around 97% CD4, approximately 90% CD8).

The V end lost 0 bases, the J end lost 1 base, and 12 bases lay between the germline ends. The length of the CDR3 is 16 residues. Germline assignment: CDR1 LGHDT and CDR2 YNNKEL (reference sequence). The sequence was collected from a man younger than 35 who received the YFV17D yellow fever vaccine. Sequenced material: CD8+ T cells sorted from PBMCs, taken about 49 days after the first yellow fever vaccination. V and J are TRBV3-1 and TRBJ2-5; D is perhaps TRBD1 or TRBD2 (5 bases each). Written as DNA, the CDR3 is TGTGCCAGCAGCCAAGAGGTGGGGGAGCCCCAAGAGACCCAGTACTTC. This gives the protein CASSQEVGEPQETQYF.